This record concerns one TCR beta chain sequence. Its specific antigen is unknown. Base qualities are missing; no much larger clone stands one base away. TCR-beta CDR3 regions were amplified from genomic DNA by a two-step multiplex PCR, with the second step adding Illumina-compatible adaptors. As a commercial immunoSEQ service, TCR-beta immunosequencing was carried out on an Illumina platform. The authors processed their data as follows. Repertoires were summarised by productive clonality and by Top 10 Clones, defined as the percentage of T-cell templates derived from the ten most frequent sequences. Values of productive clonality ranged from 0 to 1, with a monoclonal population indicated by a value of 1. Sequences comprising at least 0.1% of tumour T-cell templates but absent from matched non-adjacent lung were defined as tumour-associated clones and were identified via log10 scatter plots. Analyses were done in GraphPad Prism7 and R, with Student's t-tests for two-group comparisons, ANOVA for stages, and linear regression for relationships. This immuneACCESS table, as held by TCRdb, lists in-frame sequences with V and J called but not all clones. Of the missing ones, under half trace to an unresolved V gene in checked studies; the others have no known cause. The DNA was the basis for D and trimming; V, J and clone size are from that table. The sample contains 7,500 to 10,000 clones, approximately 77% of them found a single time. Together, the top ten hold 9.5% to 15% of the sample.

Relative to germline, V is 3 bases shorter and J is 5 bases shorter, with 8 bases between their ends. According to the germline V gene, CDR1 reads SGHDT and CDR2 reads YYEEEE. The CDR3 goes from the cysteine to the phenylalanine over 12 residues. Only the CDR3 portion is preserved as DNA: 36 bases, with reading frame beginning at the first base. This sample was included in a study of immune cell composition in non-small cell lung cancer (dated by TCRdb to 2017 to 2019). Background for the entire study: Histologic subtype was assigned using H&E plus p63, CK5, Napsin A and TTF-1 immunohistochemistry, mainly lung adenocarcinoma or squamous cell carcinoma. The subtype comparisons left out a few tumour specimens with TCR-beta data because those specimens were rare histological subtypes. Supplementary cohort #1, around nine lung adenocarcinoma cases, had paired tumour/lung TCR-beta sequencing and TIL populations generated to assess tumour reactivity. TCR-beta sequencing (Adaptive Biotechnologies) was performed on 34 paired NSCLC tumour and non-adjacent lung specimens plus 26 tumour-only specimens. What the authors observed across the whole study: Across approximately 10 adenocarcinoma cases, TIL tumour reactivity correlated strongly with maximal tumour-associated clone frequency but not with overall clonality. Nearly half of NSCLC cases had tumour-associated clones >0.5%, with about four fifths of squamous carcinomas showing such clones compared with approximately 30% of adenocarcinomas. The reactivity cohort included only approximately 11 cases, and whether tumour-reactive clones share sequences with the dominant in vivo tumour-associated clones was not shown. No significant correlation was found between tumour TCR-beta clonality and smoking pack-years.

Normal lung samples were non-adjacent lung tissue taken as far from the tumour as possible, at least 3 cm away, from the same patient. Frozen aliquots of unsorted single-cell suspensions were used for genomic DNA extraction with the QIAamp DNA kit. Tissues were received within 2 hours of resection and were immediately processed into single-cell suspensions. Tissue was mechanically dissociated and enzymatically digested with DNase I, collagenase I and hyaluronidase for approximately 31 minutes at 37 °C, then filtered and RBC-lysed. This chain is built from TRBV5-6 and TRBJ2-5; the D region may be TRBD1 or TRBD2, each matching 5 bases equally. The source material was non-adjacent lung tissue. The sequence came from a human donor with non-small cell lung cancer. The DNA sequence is TGTGCCAGCAGCTGGGACGAGGAGACCCAGTACTTC. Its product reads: CASSWDEETQYF.